These 22 T cell receptor beta chains share one sample of origin, sequenced in a study of T cell changes during pregnancy in multiple sclerosis. Clones were read by immunoSEQ multiplex PCR, and TCRdb kept only the in-frame ones, dropping some. The table lists 56,000 or so clones, approximately 89% of them singletons. Sequences were derived from peripheral blood, sampled after pregnancy. The receptors come from a female donor with multiple sclerosis, enrolled in a pregnancy study.

Points on this clone: The junction and the germline gene differ at one end; a read error may be behind it. The chain recombines TRBV2 with TRBJ1-2, with a tentative D call TRBD1 (6 bases). The CDR3 has 12 residues. Germline CDR1 SNHLY, CDR2 FYNNEI. CDR3: CASRLGQRSTLF. The CDR3 bases are TGTGCCAGCAGGCTTGGACAGAGATCAACGCTCTTC.

The chain is built from TRBV19 and TRBJ1-5; TRBD1 is a possible D gene (6 bases). The ends were cut back, 1 base at V and 6 bases at J, with 13 bases in the middle. The CDR3 covers 15 residues. In germline, CDR1 is LNHDA, CDR2 SQIVND (reference sequence). The CDR3 DNA is TGTGCCAGTAGTATAGGTATCGGGGGGCCTCAGCCCCAGCATTTT. This codes for CASSIGIGGPQPQHF.

The chain is built from TRBV7-9 and TRBJ1-1, with a possible D match to TRBD1 (5 bases). Germline V gives CDR1 SEHNR, CDR2 FQNEAQ (reference sequence). This CDR3 contains 16 residues. V was cut by 1 base and J by 1 base, with 13 bases left in between. In nucleotides, the CDR3 is TGTGCCAGCAGCTTAGTATCCGGGGGTAGGAACACTGAAGCTTTCTTT. This translates into CASSLVSGGRNTEAFF.

The rearrangement joins TRBV5-4 to TRBJ1-1; D is perhaps TRBD1 (5 bases). Trimming pared 0 bases from V and 5 bases from J, leaving 14 bases between. The CDR3 is made up of 15 amino acids. Germline-derived CDR1 and CDR2 are SGHNT and YYREEE (reference sequence). CDR3 residues: CASSLGGGRMTEAFF. Written as DNA, the CDR3 is TGTGCCAGCAGCTTGGGTGGGGGGAGGATGACTGAAGCTTTCTTT.

This rearrangement joins TRBV5-6 to TRBJ1-1, with TRBD1 identical over 7 bases. The V gene end was trimmed by 6 bases and the J gene end by 4 bases; junction bases not matched to a gene: 15. Germline V lookup: CDR1 SGHDT, CDR2 YYEEEE. This CDR3 contains 16 residues. CDR3 residues: CASMPGDREGSTEAFF. The CDR3, as DNA: TGTGCCAGCATGCCAGGAGACAGGGAAGGGAGCACTGAAGCTTTCTTT.

The rearrangement uses TRBV6-1 and TRBJ1-6; D may be TRBD1 (6 bases). Trimming stripped 4 bases from V and 6 bases from J, with 16 bases between. In germline, CDR1 is MNHNS, CDR2 SASEGT. CDR3 length: 16 residues. The CDR3 sequence is CASSVHPGDLNSPLHF. The CDR3 coding sequence is TGTGCCAGCAGTGTACACCCAGGGGACCTTAATTCACCCCTCCACTTT.

V usage is TRBV30 and J usage is TRBJ1-6; D perhaps matches TRBD1 (5 bases). V was pared by 2 bases and J by 8 bases, with 22 bases between. Per the germline V gene, CDR1 is GTSNPN and CDR2 is SVGIG (reference sequence). The CDR3 runs to 17 residues. Here the CDR3 reads CAWSPGWQRPGYSPLHF. The DNA of the CDR3 is TGTGCCTGGAGTCCAGGGTGGCAGAGGCCCGGTTATTCACCCCTCCACTTT. The complete variable domain, with remaining parts taken from reference TRBV30 and TRBJ1-6, reads SQTIHQWPATLVQPVGSPLSLECTVEGTSNPNLYWYRQAAGRGLQLLFYSVGIGQISSEVPQNLSASRPQDRQFILSSKKLLLSDSGFYLCAWSPGWQRPGYSPLHFGNGTRLTVT.

The CDR3 DNA is TGTGCCAGCAGTTTGGAAGGGGTCAATTCACCCCTCCACTTT. Protein: CASSLEGVNSPLHF. This rearrangement joins TRBV28 to TRBJ1-6; D may be TRBD1 (5 bases). V was cut by 3 bases and J by 7 bases, with 10 bases left in between. This CDR3 has 14 amino acids. In germline, CDR1 is MDHEN, CDR2 SYDVKM.

This clone was detected only once. The chain is built from TRBV27 and TRBJ1-6; TRBD1 aligns across 9 bases. V was pared by 4 bases and J by 0 bases, with 10 bases of the junction left unmatched. This CDR3 is built from 19 residues. The germline CDR1 and CDR2 sequences are MNHEY and SMNVEV (reference sequence). The DNA of the CDR3 is TGTGCCAGCAGTTCCTACTCACAGGGGGCCAGCTCCTATAATTCACCCCTCCACTTT. Protein product: CASSSYSQGASSYNSPLHF.

This chain links TRBV9 with TRBJ2-3; TRBD1 matches at 8 bases. Germline loops: CDR1 SGDLS, CDR2 YYNGEE. CDR3 length: 15 residues. J lost 2 bases, V lost 0 bases, and 2 bases had no gene match. The CDR3 here is CASSVVQGATDTQYF. CDR3 nucleotides: TGTGCCAGCAGCGTAGTTCAGGGGGCCACAGATACGCAGTATTTT. The complete variable domain, with remaining parts taken from reference TRBV9 and TRBJ2-3, reads DSGVTQTPKHLITATGQRVTLRCSPRSGDLSVYWYQQSLDQGLQFLIQYYNGEERAKGNILERFSAQQFPDLHSELNLSSLELGDSALYFCASSVVQGATDTQYFGPGTRLTVL.

V usage is TRBV7-3 and J usage is TRBJ1-6; D ambiguous. This CDR3 contains 14 residues. The germline gives CDR1 SGHTA, CDR2 FQGTGA. V dropped 5 bases and J dropped 10 bases, with 15 bases sitting between them. This CDR3 is CASSALALGSPLHF. DNA for the CDR3: TGTGCCAGCAGCGCTCTAGCTTTGGGGTCACCCCTCCACTTT.

This clone is a singleton in its sample. J is TRBJ2-1 and V is TRBV7-9; 11 nucleotides align to TRBD2. This CDR3 is built from 14 residues. Trimming cost V 5 bases and J 5 bases; bases outside gene matches: 2. Germline V CDR1 and CDR2: SEHNR, FQNEAQ (reference sequence). This CDR3 is CASSVGLADNEQFF. Here the CDR3 DNA reads TGTGCCAGCAGCGTGGGACTAGCGGACAATGAGCAGTTCTTC.

The chain carries TRBV7-8 and TRBJ1-6; 8 positions match TRBD1. CDR1 and CDR2 from the germline V gene are SGHVS and FQNEAQ. The CDR3 length is 16 residues. The V segment lost 4 bases and the J segment 5 bases; nucleotides outside the gene matches: 7. Here the CDR3 DNA reads TGTGCCAGCAGCTCCCTCGCAGGGGGCAATAATTCACCCCTCCACTTT. It codes for CASSSLAGGNNSPLHF.

This clone was detected only once. This sequence joins TRBV7-8 and TRBJ2-7; tentatively, D is TRBD2 (6 bases). Trimming took off 2 bases at V and 2 bases at J, with 16 bases between the two ends. CDR3 size: 16 residues. Germline CDR1 SGHVS, CDR2 FQNEAQ. For the CDR3, the DNA is TGTGCCAGCAGCTTACTCACCCCGACGGGGGCCTACGAGCAGTACTTC. Translated: CASSLLTPTGAYEQYF.

The chain recombines TRBV2 with TRBJ1-1; 10 bases fit TRBD1. With V trimmed by 5 bases and J by 5 bases, 5 bases remained unmatched. Per the germline V gene, CDR1 is SNHLY and CDR2 is FYNNEI. The CDR3 is made up of 14 amino acids. The CDR3 coding sequence is TGTGCCAGCAGTTCCGACAGGGGGCAAACTGAAGCTTTCTTT. Translating it yields CASSSDRGQTEAFF.

The gene calls are TRBV19 and TRBJ2-5, with a possible D match to TRBD2 (6 bases). Germline values: CDR1 LNHDA, CDR2 SQIVND (reference sequence). Between the trimmed V and J ends, which lost 5 bases and 5 bases, there was a span of 18 bases. CDR3 length: 15 residues. The CDR3 is CASSAYRRGWETQYF. The CDR3 coding sequence is TGTGCCAGTAGTGCCTACAGGCGGGGTTGGGAGACCCAGTACTTC. Together with reference TRBV19 and TRBJ2-5, the CDR3 gives the full variable domain: DGGITQSPKYLFRKEGQNVTLSCEQNLNHDAMYWYRQDPGQGLRLIYYSQIVNDFQKGDIAEGYSVSREKKESFPLTVTSAQKNPTAFYLCASSAYRRGWETQYFGPGTRLLVL.

This chain links TRBV5-1 with TRBJ2-3; no firm D call. There are 14 residues in the CDR3. Trimming cost V 0 bases and J 8 bases, with 13 bases left between them. In germline, CDR1 is SGHRS, CDR2 YFSETQ. Written as DNA, the CDR3 is TGCGCCAGCAGCTTGGGTGCCGCGGCCGGTACGCAGTATTTT. It encodes CASSLGAAAGTQYF.

The gene calls are TRBV25-1 and TRBJ1-1, with D perhaps TRBD1 (6 bases). CDR3 length equals 16 residues. Trimming took 3 bases from V and 5 from J, leaving 19 bases between them. Germline V gives CDR1 MGHDK, CDR2 SYGVNS. This CDR3 reads CASSDPGGAKGTEAFF. CDR3 bases: TGTGCCAGCAGTGATCCGGGGGGGGCAAAGGGGACTGAAGCTTTCTTT.

V gene TRBV5-8 combines with J gene TRBJ2-5; 8 nucleotides agree with TRBD1. Per germline, CDR1 SGHTS and CDR2 YDEGEE. The V and J ends lost 3 bases and 1 base, in that order; junction bases with no gene match: 5. CDR3 size: 15 residues. The CDR3 nucleotides are TGTGCCAGCAGCTCGGGACAGGATGTCCAAGAGACCCAGTACTTC. Protein sequence: CASSSGQDVQETQYF.

This chain uses TRBV9 with TRBJ1-1, with D hard to call. V lost 3 bases and J lost 1, with 7 bases in between. CDR1 and CDR2 (germline): SGDLS, YYNGEE. There are 13 residues in the CDR3. CDR3 nucleotides: TGTGCCAGCAGCGGTACAGAGAACACTGAAGCTTTCTTT. Protein: CASSGTENTEAFF.

The chain combines TRBV5-4 with TRBJ1-2; D unresolved. Germline V gives CDR1 SGHNT, CDR2 YYREEE (reference sequence). The CDR3 length is 12 residues. V lost 0 bases and J lost 6, with 6 bases in between. CDR3 nucleotides: TGTGCCAGCAGCTTGGACCCTAATGGCTACACCTTC. Translation: CASSLDPNGYTF.

The V call is TRBV11-2, the J call TRBJ1-4; 9 positions agree with TRBD1. The CDR3 runs to 16 residues. Trimming removed 1 base from V and 3 bases from J; junction bases left unmatched: 3. The germline gives CDR1 SGHAT, CDR2 FQNNGV. The CDR3 nucleotides read TGTGCCAGCAGCTTAGGCGACAGGGGGTCTAATGAAAAACTGTTTTTT. This sequence encodes CASSLGDRGSNEKLFF.